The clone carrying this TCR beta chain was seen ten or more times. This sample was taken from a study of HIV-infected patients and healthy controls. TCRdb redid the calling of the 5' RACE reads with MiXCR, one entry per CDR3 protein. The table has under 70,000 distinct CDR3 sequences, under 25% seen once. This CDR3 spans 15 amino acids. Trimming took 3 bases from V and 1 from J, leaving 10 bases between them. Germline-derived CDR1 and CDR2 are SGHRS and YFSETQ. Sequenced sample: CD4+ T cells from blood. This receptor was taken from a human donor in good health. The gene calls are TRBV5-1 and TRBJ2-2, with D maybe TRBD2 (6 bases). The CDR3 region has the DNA TGCGCCAGCAGCTGGACGGGGGAGAACACCGGGGAGCTGTTTTTT. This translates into CASSWTGENTGELFF.